The rows below give T cell receptor beta chains drawn from one sample of a study of blood T cells in healthy people across ages. One entry per CDR3 protein results from TCRdb running MiXCR on the 5' RACE reads. Of nearly 1 million distinct CDR3 sequences listed, 51% are singletons. The sample taken for sequencing was blood. Receptor source: a woman aged 55-70 years in good health. The CDR3 runs from the conserved cysteine through the conserved F or W. Each record gives: D gene, V gene, J gene, clone size, CDR3 DNA, CDR3 protein. A D gene is named only where the DNA matches it firmly. The size entry is marked missing in some rows and otherwise reads once, few, many or a size class.

D: -
V: TRBV21-1
J: TRBJ1-1
size: -
DNA: TGTGCCAGCAGCAAGGACAGGGGAGCTTTCTTT
CDR3: CASSKDRGAFF

D: TRBD2
V: TRBV9
J: TRBJ2-1
size: -
DNA: TGTGCCAGCAGCGCCAATAGCGGGAGAGGGCGCAATGAGCAGTTCTTC
CDR3: CASSANSGRGRNEQFF

D: -
V: TRBV3-1
J: TRBJ1-1
size: -
DNA: TGTGCCAGCAGCCAAGGGACGACGGCGACTGAAGCTTTCTTT
CDR3: CASSQGTTATEAFF

D: -
V: TRBV4-1
J: TRBJ2-5
size: few
DNA: TGCGCCAGCAGCCAAGATCACGGGGAGACCCAGTACTTC
CDR3: CASSQDHGETQYF

D: TRBD1
V: TRBV12-3/TRBV12-4
J: TRBJ1-1
size: -
DNA: TGTGCCAGCAGTCTCCAGGGGGTCGGGACTGAAGCTTTCTTT
CDR3: CASSLQGVGTEAFF

D: TRBD1
V: TRBV6-5
J: TRBJ2-6
size: few
DNA: TGTGCCAGCAGTTGGGACAGGGGAGCCGGGGCCAACGTCCTGACTTTC
CDR3: CASSWDRGAGANVLTF

D: TRBD2
V: TRBV28
J: TRBJ2-7
size: -
DNA: TGTGCCAGCAGTACCCCCTCTGGGGGGGTTCCCTACGAGCAGTACTTC
CDR3: CASSTPSGGVPYEQYF

D: -
V: TRBV9
J: TRBJ2-1
size: few
DNA: TGTGCCAGCAGCGTACGCTCCGGGTGGGGGTCCTACAATGAGCAGTTCTTC
CDR3: CASSVRSGWGSYNEQFF

D: -
V: TRBV29-1
J: TRBJ2-1
size: -
DNA: TGCAGCGTTGAAGTGGGGGGTTGGGGTAATGAGCAGTTCTTC
CDR3: CSVEVGGWGNEQFF

D: -
V: TRBV7-8
J: TRBJ2-7
size: few
DNA: TGTGCCAGCAGCTTGGTAGGTTGGTCCTACGAGCAGTACTTC
CDR3: CASSLVGWSYEQYF

D: -
V: TRBV7-9
J: TRBJ2-7
size: -
DNA: TGTGCCAGCAGCTACACAGGGTTTTCCTACGAGCAGTACTTC
CDR3: CASSYTGFSYEQYF

D: TRBD2
V: TRBV5-5
J: TRBJ2-1
size: -
DNA: TGTGCCAGCAGCTTGTTAGGGACTACGAGATACAATGAGCAGTTCTTC
CDR3: CASSLLGTTRYNEQFF

D: -
V: TRBV12-3/TRBV12-4
J: TRBJ2-5
size: -
DNA: TGTGCCAGCAGTTTTCGGGGAACCTTGTTTGAGCAGTACTTC
CDR3: CASSFRGTLFEQYF

D: TRBD2
V: TRBV3-1
J: TRBJ2-7
size: few
DNA: TGTGCCAGCAGCCGTTATAGCGGGAGGCCCCTTTACGAGCAGTACTTC
CDR3: CASSRYSGRPLYEQYF

D: -
V: TRBV30
J: TRBJ1-4
size: -
DNA: TGTGCCTGGAGTGCGTCGGGAGTTGAAAAACTGTTTTTT
CDR3: CAWSASGVEKLFF

D: -
V: TRBV20-1
J: TRBJ2-5
size: few
DNA: TGCAGTGCTAGACGGGGCGTCTTATTGGAGACCCAGTACTTC
CDR3: CSARRGVLLETQYF

D: TRBD2
V: TRBV7-2
J: TRBJ2-1
size: -
DNA: TGTGCCAGCAGCCCCAGCCGGACTAGTCCCGAGCAGTTCTTC
CDR3: CASSPSRTSPEQFF

D: TRBD1
V: TRBV2
J: TRBJ2-2
size: -
DNA: TGTGCCAGCATCGGGGCAGGGGGCTCCGGGGAGCTGTTTTTT
CDR3: CASIGAGGSGELFF

D: TRBD2
V: TRBV7-2
J: TRBJ2-7
size: few
DNA: TGTGCCAGCAGCTCCGGGACTAGCGGGAGGGTCTTTATGCAGTACTTC
CDR3: CASSSGTSGRVFMQYF

D: TRBD2
V: TRBV5-5
J: TRBJ2-7
size: -
DNA: TGTGCCAGCAGCTTCTCCCCAGCGGGAGACTACGAGCAGTACTTC
CDR3: CASSFSPAGDYEQYF

D: -
V: TRBV6-1
J: TRBJ1-6
size: -
DNA: TGTGCCAGCAAGCCCCGCCGGGGGGGTTCACCCCTCCACTTT
CDR3: CASKPRRGGSPLHF

D: -
V: TRBV27
J: TRBJ2-2
size: once
DNA: TGTGCCAGCAATGGGGACACCGGGGAGCTGTTTTTT
CDR3: CASNGDTGELFF

D: -
V: TRBV20-1
J: TRBJ2-7
size: few
DNA: TGCAGTGCCCAAAACGTCAGGTTTCTCGAGCAGTACTTC
CDR3: CSAQNVRFLEQYF

D: TRBD1
V: TRBV12-3/TRBV12-4
J: TRBJ2-1
size: -
DNA: TGTGCCAGCAGTCCTCGGACAGGGGGGAATGAGCAGTTCTTC
CDR3: CASSPRTGGNEQFF

D: TRBD2
V: TRBV10-3
J: TRBJ2-7
size: -
DNA: TGTGCCATCAGTGAGTCGAGTATTAGCGGGAGTTACGAGCAGTACTTC
CDR3: CAISESSISGSYEQYF

D: -
V: TRBV7-9
J: TRBJ2-7
size: -
DNA: TGTGCCAGCAGCTTAGTTGGTCAGGCCACCTACGAGCAGTACTTC
CDR3: CASSLVGQATYEQYF

D: -
V: TRBV29-1
J: TRBJ2-3
size: few
DNA: TGCAGCGTTTTTGGGGATGAGGCAGATACGCAGTATTTT
CDR3: CSVFGDEADTQYF

D: -
V: TRBV7-9
J: TRBJ2-7
size: few
DNA: TGTGCCAGAGAAATCCCAAGATCGACAGTTTCCTACGAGCAGTACTTC
CDR3: CAREIPRSTVSYEQYF